Listed below are T cell receptor beta chains from one sample, sequenced in a study of blood T cell repertoires in COVID-19. Clones were read by immunoSEQ multiplex PCR, and TCRdb kept only the in-frame ones, dropping some. The data show some 320,000 clones, about 90% seen once. The sequenced sample consisted of PBMCs or T cells enriched from blood (not recorded which). These receptors came from a woman aged 45-59 years who had been exposed to COVID-19. CDR3s include the opening cysteine and the closing phenylalanine or tryptophan. A D gene is named only where the DNA matches it firmly. Some rows have no size entry. The others give once, few or many, or a class for an expanded clone.

>-|TRBV5-4|TRBD1|TRBJ2-2
CASSRRDSRGGELFF
TGTGCCAGCAGCCGACGGGACAGCAGGGGAGGGGAGCTGTTTTTT
>-|TRBV19|-|TRBJ2-6
CASTHLWGGRDGANVLTF
TGTGCCAGTACCCACCTTTGGGGGGGGCGTGATGGGGCCAACGTCCTGACTTTC
>-|TRBV15|TRBD1|TRBJ2-1
CATSRGDRVDEQFF
TGTGCCACCAGCAGAGGGGACAGGGTCGATGAGCAGTTCTTC
>-|TRBV27|-|TRBJ1-1
CASRTERGTEAFF
TGTGCCAGTAGGACAGAGCGGGGCACTGAAGCTTTCTTT
>-|TRBV6-5|-|TRBJ1-1
CASIGSAVMNTEAFF
TGTGCCAGCATCGGGTCTGCAGTCATGAACACTGAAGCTTTCTTT
>-|TRBV5-5|-|TRBJ2-5
CASSLDREETQYF
TGTGCCAGCAGCTTGGACAGGGAAGAGACCCAGTACTTC
>-|TRBV5-1|TRBD1|TRBJ1-1
CASSFGRGLQNTEAFF
TGCGCCAGCAGCTTCGGCAGGGGGCTACAGAACACTGAAGCTTTCTTT
>-|TRBV7-7|-|TRBJ1-5
CASSLFFEREGTRDNQPQHF
TGTGCTAGCAGCTTGTTTTTCGAGAGGGAAGGGACAAGGGACAATCAGCCCCAGCATTTT
>-|TRBV5-4|TRBD2|TRBJ2-7
CASSFGGGTYEQYF
TGTGCCAGCAGCTTCGGGGGGGGGACCTACGAGCAGTACTTC
>-|TRBV19|TRBD1|TRBJ2-1
CASSIDRTGQQFF
TGTGCCAGTAGTATAGATCGGACAGGACAGCAGTTCTTC
>few|TRBV28|-|TRBJ1-2
CATTGVYGYTF
TGTGCCACCACCGGGGTCTATGGCTACACCTTC
>-|TRBV11-2|-|TRBJ2-5
CASSLDRGFGETQYF
TGTGCCAGCAGCTTAGACAGGGGATTTGGAGAGACCCAGTACTTC
>-|TRBV20-1|TRBD2|TRBJ2-4
CSASAGGHLAKNIQYF
TGCAGTGCTAGTGCGGGGGGCCACCTAGCCAAAAACATTCAGTACTTC
>-|TRBV28|-|TRBJ1-6
CASRGETYNSPLHF
TGTGCCAGCAGGGGAGAAACCTATAATTCACCCCTCCACTTT
>-|TRBV7-9|-|TRBJ2-1
CASSQTQAYNEQFF
TGTGCCAGCAGCCAGACACAGGCCTACAATGAGCAGTTCTTC
>few|TRBV6-1|TRBD1|TRBJ2-7
CASSERQGNHEQYF
TGTGCCAGCAGTGAAAGACAGGGGAACCACGAGCAGTACTTC
>-|TRBV28|-|TRBJ2-1
CASSLGGSLYNEQFF
TGTGCCAGCAGTTTAGGGGGGTCCTTATACAATGAGCAGTTCTTC
>once|TRBV2|-|TRBJ1-6
CASKEAADNSPLHF
TGTGCCAGCAAAGAGGCCGCTGATAATTCACCCCTCCACTTT
>-|TRBV28|-|TRBJ1-3
CASSLGQLLSGNTIYF
TGTGCCAGCAGTTTAGGGCAGCTACTCTCTGGAAACACCATATATTTT
>-|TRBV19|-|TRBJ2-7
CASSIVYGSYEQYF
TGTGCCAGTAGTATAGTATACGGCTCCTACGAGCAGTACTTC
>once|TRBV9|-|TRBJ1-3
CASSVGEATGNTIYF
TGTGCCAGCAGCGTAGGCGAGGCCACTGGAAACACCATATATTTT
>-|TRBV4-1|-|TRBJ1-2
CASSQDRTNYGYTF
TGCGCCAGCAGCCAAGACAGAACTAACTATGGCTACACCTTC
>-|TRBV19|TRBD2|TRBJ2-1
CASSRESGVYNEQFF
TGTGCCAGTAGTAGAGAGAGCGGGGTCTACAATGAGCAGTTCTTC
>-|TRBV27|TRBD2|TRBJ2-2
CASRETSGGSTGELFF
TGTGCCAGCAGAGAAACTAGCGGGGGCAGCACCGGGGAGCTGTTTTTT
>-|TRBV5-6|TRBD1|TRBJ2-2
CASSQRTGARELFF
TGTGCCAGCAGCCAACGGACAGGGGCGCGGGAGCTGTTTTTT
>-|TRBV2|-|TRBJ1-3
CASRIGGADGNTIYF
TGTGCCAGCAGAATTGGGGGCGCTGACGGAAACACCATATATTTT
>-|TRBV5-1|TRBD1|TRBJ2-2
CASSSGTENTGELFF
TGCGCCAGCAGCTCCGGGACAGAAAACACCGGGGAGCTGTTTTTT
>-|TRBV15|-|TRBJ1-3
CATSREGAAGNTIYF
TGTGCCACCAGCAGAGAGGGGGCAGCTGGAAACACCATATATTTT
>-|TRBV5-4|-|TRBJ1-5
CASSLGPGNQPQHF
TGTGCCAGCAGCTTGGGGCCAGGGAATCAGCCCCAGCATTTT
>-|TRBV28|TRBD1|TRBJ2-5
CASSRTGKETQYF
TGTGCCAGCAGTAGGACAGGAAAAGAGACCCAGTACTTC
>-|TRBV7-9|-|TRBJ1-1
CASSLGGITEAFF
TGTGCCAGCAGCTTAGGGGGCATTACTGAAGCTTTCTTT
>-|TRBV28|TRBD1|TRBJ2-1
CASSSSSYDRVGVF
TGTGCCAGCAGTTCCTCATCCTACGACAGGGTCGGCGTCTTC
>-|TRBV28|-|TRBJ1-4
CASSSWGGYEKLFF
TGTGCCAGCAGTTCCTGGGGAGGGTATGAAAAACTGTTTTTT
>-|TRBV7-9|-|TRBJ1-2
CASSSSGGNYGYTF
TGTGCCAGCAGCTCCAGTGGAGGGAACTATGGCTACACCTTC
>-|TRBV10-3|-|TRBJ1-1
CAITTDRNTEAFF
TGTGCCATCACCACGGACAGGAACACTGAAGCTTTCTTT
>few|TRBV9|TRBD1|TRBJ1-5
CASSVERPKENPSRHGTVNQPQHF
TGTGCCAGCAGCGTAGAGCGACCAAAGGAGAACCCAAGTCGTCATGGGACAGTCAATCAGCCCCAGCATTTT
>-|TRBV11-2|TRBD1|TRBJ2-2
CASSLTGADTGELFF
TGTGCCAGCAGCTTGACAGGGGCGGACACCGGGGAGCTGTTTTTT
>once|TRBV6-2/TRBV6-3|-|TRBJ1-5
CASSLGLSNQPQHF
TGTGCCAGCAGTCTGGGGCTCAGCAATCAGCCCCAGCATTTT
>-|TRBV11-3|TRBD1|TRBJ2-5
CASSRGQGEVETQYF
TGTGCCAGCAGCCGAGGACAGGGGGAGGTAGAGACCCAGTACTTC
>-|TRBV7-9|TRBD1|TRBJ1-1
CASSLGGTGGASYF
TGTGCCAGCAGCTTAGGTGGGACAGGGGGTGCATCCTACTTT
>-|TRBV19|-|TRBJ2-2
CASSIDGPGTPSTGELFF
TGTGCCAGTAGTATAGACGGACCCGGGACACCTTCCACCGGGGAGCTGTTTTTT
>-|TRBV19|TRBD1|TRBJ1-5
CASSIQGEGQPQHF
TGTGCCAGTAGTATACAGGGGGAAGGTCAGCCCCAGCATTTT
>few|TRBV28|TRBD1|TRBJ1-1
CASSINRGTEAFF
TGTGCCAGCAGTATCAACAGGGGGACTGAAGCTTTCTTT
>-|TRBV2|-|TRBJ1-1
CASSQGGDTEAFF
TGTGCCAGCAGTCAAGGGGGAGACACTGAAGCTTTCTTT
>-|TRBV12-3/TRBV12-4|-|TRBJ2-2
CASTPGATGELFF
TGTGCCAGCACCCCAGGTGCCACCGGGGAGCTGTTTTTT
>-|TRBV19|-|TRBJ1-3
CASSTTPVEGRSGNTIYF
TGTGCCAGTAGCACCACCCCCGTCGAGGGTCGCTCTGGAAACACCATATATTTT
>once|TRBV6-5|-|TRBJ1-5
CASSTGGGTHF
TGTGCCAGCAGTACCGGCGGCGGAACCCATTTT
>-|TRBV9|TRBD2|TRBJ2-2
CASSPRAGGSGELFF
TGTGCCAGCAGCCCCAGAGCGGGGGGGTCCGGGGAGCTGTTTTTT
>-|TRBV28|-|TRBJ1-2
CASSSYYGYTF
TGTGCCAGCAGTTCCTATTATGGCTACACCTTC
>-|TRBV27|-|TRBJ1-5
CASSPPGVGPQHF
TGTGCCAGCAGCCCCCCGGGAGTTGGGCCCCAGCATTTT
>few|TRBV18|-|TRBJ1-1
CASSPPSQAGTEAFF
TGTGCCAGCTCACCACCTAGCCAAGCCGGCACTGAAGCTTTCTTT
>few|TRBV6-1|-|TRBJ1-1
CASSEQGLMNTEAFF
TGTGCCAGCAGTGAACAGGGACTCATGAACACTGAAGCTTTCTTT
>-|TRBV5-1|TRBD2|TRBJ2-3
CASRLAGGMDTQYF
TGCGCCAGCAGACTAGCGGGGGGGATGGATACGCAGTATTTT
>-|TRBV2|-|TRBJ2-7
CASSEAPSYEQYF
TGTGCCAGCAGTGAAGCGCCCAGCTACGAGCAGTACTTC
>-|TRBV27|-|TRBJ1-1
CASSPQGITEAFF
TGTGCCAGCAGCCCTCAGGGGATCACTGAAGCTTTCTTT
>-|TRBV7-9|-|TRBJ2-7
CASSLAGPYEQYF
TGTGCCAGCAGCTTAGCCGGTCCCTACGAGCAGTACTTC
>-|TRBV3-1/TRBV3-2|TRBD2|TRBJ2-7
CASSQGTSGTYEQYF
TGTGCCAGCAGCCAAGGGACTAGCGGGACCTACGAGCAGTACTTC
>-|TRBV2|-|TRBJ1-2
CASSNSRMGIVGLYGYTF
TGTGCCAGCAGTAACTCGAGGATGGGTATCGTGGGGCTTTATGGCTACACCTTC
>-|TRBV4-1|-|TRBJ2-1
CASSQGVGQGYNEQFF
TGCGCCAGCAGCCAAGGGGTGGGGCAGGGCTACAATGAGCAGTTCTTC